A single sample is the source of the 2 T cell receptor beta chains below, sequenced in a study of cytomegalovirus exposure and HLA in healthy donors (dated by TCRdb to the late 2010s). Libraries were made using the immunoSEQ multiplex PCR assay. For the multiplex PCR, a mixture combining 60 forward primers for TCR Vbeta segments and 13 reverse primers for TCR Jbeta segments was used. The clones in this table, taken by TCRdb from immuneACCESS, are in-frame only. Not every clone is retained; where verified, under half of the shortfall comes from an unresolved V gene, and the cause of the rest is unknown. The sample table shows about 110,000 clones, and approximately 82% are seen once. The top ten constitute about 2.3% of the sample. Specimen: PBMCs. These receptors all come from a man aged 40-49 years in good health and CMV-seronegative.

CDR3 residues: CASSGRDRGQETQYF. CDR3 coding DNA: TGCGCCAGCAGCGGTCGGGACAGGGGCCAAGAGACCCAGTACTTC. V and J are TRBV5-1 and TRBJ2-5; 10 positions agree with TRBD1. Germline V gene sequence: CDR1 SGHRS, CDR2 YFSETQ. After removal of 4 bases from V and 1 base from J, the junction contained 4 bases not matched to a gene. The CDR3 totals 15 residues. The whole variable domain, filled in from reference TRBV5-1 and TRBJ2-5, reads KAGVTQTPRYLIKTRGQQVTLSCSPISGHRSVSWYQQTPGQGLQFLFEYFSETQRNKGNFPGRFSGRQFSNSRSEMNVSTLELGDSALYLCASSGRDRGQETQYFGPGTRLLVL.

This clone was seen a few times. This chain uses TRBV11-2 with TRBJ1-1; 8 bases map to TRBD1. The J segment lost 10 bases and the V segment lost 4 bases, leaving 8 bases of the junction unmatched. The CDR3 is 13 residues long. CDR1 and CDR2 from the germline V gene are SGHAT and FQNNGV. CDR3 DNA: TGTGCCAGCAGCTCCTACAGGGGGTTCGGAGCTTTCTTT. This encodes CASSSYRGFGAFF.